One TCR beta chain is described in this entry. The source of the sample is a study of OX40 agonist ivuxolimab in advanced cancers. Study summary: Patients were dosed intravenously with ivuxolimab at 0.01 to 10 mg/kg every 2 weeks.

Assay: immunoSEQ multiplex PCR; the TCRdb copy retains only in-frame clones and omits some. The data contain about 17,000 clones, around 69% of them singletons. Sampling of blood occurred at baseline, cycle 4 day 1, and cycle 7 day 1. The germline V gene has CDR1 SEHNR and CDR2 FQNEAQ (reference sequence). After removal of 5 bases from V and 4 bases from J, the junction contained 4 bases not matched to a gene. The CDR3 extends over 14 amino acids. The chain links TRBV7-9 to TRBJ2-1; 8 nucleotides match TRBD2. The sequence was obtained from an adult with an advanced solid tumor such as melanoma, head and neck, liver or kidney cancer. Specimen: CD4+ or CD8+ T cells sorted from blood, collected in a trial of the OX40 agonist ivuxolimab. CDR3 nucleotides: TGTGCCAGCAGCGGTAGCGGGATTTACAATGAGCAGTTCTTC. As protein: CASSGSGIYNEQFF.